These 20 T cell receptor beta chains originate from one sample sequenced in a study of T cells in Graves' hyperthyroidism and ophthalmopathy. Amplified TCR beta CDR3 regions derived from RNA transcripts. Initially, a first-round RT-PCR of the TCR CDR3 employed the HTBI primer set. One entry per CDR3 protein results from TCRdb running MiXCR on the multiplex PCR reads. Altogether 550,000 to 700,000 distinct CDR3 sequences are present, around 46% being singletons, with the ten largest covering around a fifth. Source material: peripheral blood or thyroid tissue (not recorded which). The receptors here all came from an adult woman with Graves' disease, either hyperthyroidism or ophthalmopathy (not recorded which).

This clonotype was counted ten times or more. This chain joins TRBV5-8 and TRBJ1-5; D unresolved. The CDR3 spans 13 residues. The V gene lost 0 bases and the J gene lost 7 bases, with 8 bases spanning the gap. In germline, CDR1 is SGHTS, CDR2 YDEGEE. This chain's CDR3 is CASSLVARQPQHF. The CDR3 DNA reads TGTGCCAGCAGCTTGGTAGCTAGACAGCCCCAGCATTTT.

This sequence joins TRBV5-6 and TRBJ1-1; no clear D gene. This CDR3 comprises 12 residues. Germline CDR1 SGHDT, CDR2 YYEEEE. V lost 2 bases and J lost 5, with 7 bases in between. The CDR3 DNA follows: TGTGCCAGCAGCTTAGACAAGACTGAAGCTTTCTTT. Amino acids: CASSLDKTEAFF.

Notes on this clonotype: This sequence may be a read error, since a much larger clone differs from it by one base. The chain employs TRBV4-1 and TRBJ2-5; possible D gene TRBD2, 6 bases. The CDR3 loop spans 15 amino acids. Trimming cost V 2 bases and J 9 bases, with 19 bases left between them. Germline CDR1 and CDR2: MGHRA and YSYEKL. In nucleotides, the CDR3 is TGCGCCAGCAGCCAACTCCAGATCACCGGAGGGTCCCAGTACTTC. As protein: CASSQLQITGGSQYF.

The chain carries TRBV29-1 and TRBJ1-3; TRBD1 matches at 8 bases. The germline gives CDR1 SQVTM, CDR2 ANQGSEA. V shed 3 bases, J shed 8 bases, and the junction held 9 bases outside the gene matches. The CDR3 consists of 14 residues. CDR3 nucleotides: TGCAGCGTTGAGGGCAGGGGGCTCGGGGACACCATATATTTT. Residues: CSVEGRGLGDTIYF.

The chain uses TRBV29-1 and TRBJ2-7, with TRBD1 matching over 8 bases. Germline CDR1 reads SQVTM; CDR2 reads ANQGSEA. The V and J ends lost 4 bases and 5 bases, in that order; junction bases with no gene match: 10. The CDR3 consists of 14 residues. The CDR3 bases are TGCAGCGTTGGAAGGACAGGGTTAACCCACGAGCAGTACTTC. Protein product: CSVGRTGLTHEQYF.

This clonotype was recorded a few times. This chain connects TRBV7-2 to TRBJ1-6, with a tentative D call TRBD1 (6 bases). Germline CDR1 is SGHTA and CDR2 is FQGNSA. Trimming removed 4 bases at V and 5 bases at J, with 9 bases between. This CDR3 is built from 14 residues. CDR3 DNA sequence: TGTGCCAGCAGCTCACAGGGTCATAATTCACCCCTCCACTTT. Its translation is CASSSQGHNSPLHF.

This clonotype has more than one count but fewer than ten. The V and J genes are TRBV7-8 and TRBJ2-7; a weak D match, TRBD1 (5 bases). V lost 1 base, J lost 0 bases, and 13 bases lay in between. Germline assignment: CDR1 SGHVS and CDR2 FQNEAQ. CDR3 length: 16 amino acids. CDR3 region: CASSLDYTGGSYEQYF. In DNA, the CDR3 is TGTGCCAGCAGCTTAGACTACACAGGTGGCTCCTACGAGCAGTACTTC.

This clonotype was detected ten times or more. The rearrangement links TRBV7-8 to TRBJ2-7, with 7 nucleotides matching TRBD2. V was pared by 4 bases and J by 3 bases, with 18 bases of the junction left unmatched. The CDR3 length is 18 residues. From germline, CDR1 is SGHVS and CDR2 FQNEAQ. CDR3 amino acids: CASSSTSLRVAGHYEQYF. As DNA, the CDR3 is TGTGCCAGCAGCTCCACATCTCTGCGAGTAGCGGGCCACTACGAGCAGTACTTC.

This clonotype has just one count. The gene calls are TRBV18 and TRBJ2-2; D is unresolved. Per germline, CDR1 KGHSH and CDR2 LQKENI. There are 12 residues in the CDR3. V was pared by 5 bases and J by 3 bases, with 4 bases between. CDR3 nucleotides: TGTGCCAGCTCAGACGACACCGGGGAGCTGTTTTTT. Translating it yields CASSDDTGELFF.

With regard to this clonotype: Germline and junction disagree at one end, which may indicate a read error. The V call is TRBV3-1, the J call TRBJ1-5; 7 nucleotides line up with TRBD1. From germline, CDR1 is LGHDT and CDR2 YNNKEL (reference sequence). This CDR3 has 14 amino acids. The CDR3 reads CAISRDRSNQPQHF. The CDR3 nucleotides are TGTGCCATCAGCCGGGACAGAAGCAATCAGCCCCAGCATTTT.

The table lists this clonotype with many counts. J is TRBJ1-5 and V is TRBV20-1, with D perhaps TRBD1 (5 bases). Trimming left V 3 bases short and J 2 bases short, with 14 bases between. The CDR3 is 15 amino acids. Germline values: CDR1 DFQATT, CDR2 SNEGSKA (reference sequence). CDR3 region: CSARKGGGGNQPQHF. The CDR3 coding sequence is TGCAGTGCTAGGAAGGGAGGAGGGGGCAATCAGCCCCAGCATTTT.

This clonotype was counted ten times or more. The CDR3 DNA sequence: TGTGCCAGCAGTTACCCGCTCCCGGGTAACTATGGCTACACCTTC. It yields the protein CASSYPLPGNYGYTF. The genes are TRBV6-8 and TRBJ1-2; D gene unclear. Trimming cost V 2 bases and J 1 base, with 11 bases left between them. The CDR3 totals 15 residues. Germline V gene data show CDR1 as MNHGY and CDR2 as SAAAGT.

The chain carries TRBV29-1 and TRBJ1-3; unclear D gene. Germline assignment: CDR1 SQVTM and CDR2 ANQGSEA. The CDR3 has 14 amino acids. Between the trimmed V and J ends, which lost 3 bases and 0 bases, there was a span of 9 bases. This chain's CDR3 is CSVDLTNSGNTIYF. CDR3 coding DNA: TGCAGCGTTGACCTGACTAACTCTGGAAACACCATATATTTT. The full variable domain, with the rest looked up from reference TRBV29-1 and TRBJ1-3, is SAVISQKPSRDICQRGTSLTIQCQVDSQVTMMFWYRQQPGQSLTLIATANQGSEATYESGFVIDKFPISRPNLTFSTLTVSNMSPEDSSIYLCSVDLTNSGNTIYFGEGSWLTVV.

This clonotype turned up a few times. The chain carries TRBV25-1 and TRBJ2-6; D is perhaps TRBD1 (5 bases). The CDR3 sequence is 17 residues long. The V gene's germline CDR1 is MGHDK and CDR2 SYGVNS. The V and J ends lost 6 bases and 0 bases respectively, with 15 bases between them. CDR3 DNA sequence: TGTGCCAGCAGCCTCCAAGGGGCAACCTCTGGGGCCAACGTCCTGACTTTC. This gives the protein CASSLQGATSGANVLTF.

The chain joins TRBV7-9 to TRBJ1-6, with D unresolved. Trimming removed 8 bases at V and 11 bases at J, with 22 bases between. The CDR3 sequence is 15 residues long. In germline, CDR1 is SEHNR, CDR2 FQNEAQ (reference sequence). CDR3 loop: CASSSDASWLPPLHF. The CDR3 nucleotides are TGTGCCAGCTCCTCGGACGCAAGCTGGCTGCCACCCCTCCACTTT.

This clonotype was seen many times. The chain is built from TRBV19 and TRBJ2-6; D call uncertain. Between the trimmed V and J ends, which lost 9 bases and 0 bases, there was a span of 15 bases. Germline V gene sequence: CDR1 LNHDA, CDR2 SQIVND (reference sequence). This CDR3 region has 16 residues. CDR3 in DNA: TGTGCCAGCCGATTGGGTCCGAGCTCTGGGGCCAACGTCCTGACTTTC. Its translation: CASRLGPSSGANVLTF.

The V and J genes are TRBV6-5 and TRBJ2-7; D gene unclear. The germline CDR1 and CDR2 sequences are MNHEY and SVGAGI. V dropped 4 bases and J dropped 8 bases, with 12 bases sitting between them. This CDR3 contains 12 residues. This chain's CDR3 is CASSSSRRQQYF. The CDR3 nucleotides read TGTGCCAGCAGTTCCTCCCGCAGGCAGCAGTACTTC.

V usage is TRBV4-1 and J usage is TRBJ1-5; 7 bases are shared with TRBD1. Germline V gene sequence: CDR1 MGHRA, CDR2 YSYEKL. The CDR3 has 14 residues. The V and J ends lost 4 bases and 5 bases, in that order; junction bases with no gene match: 5. The CDR3 sequence: CASSPRDSYQPQHF. The CDR3 coding sequence is TGCGCCAGCAGCCCCCGGGACAGTTATCAGCCCCAGCATTTT.

The V and J genes are TRBV9 and TRBJ1-2; D is perhaps TRBD1 (6 bases). The V end lost 4 bases, the J end lost 0 bases, and 19 bases lay between the germline ends. CDR1 and CDR2 (germline): SGDLS, YYNGEE. CDR3 length: 17 residues. The CDR3 region has the DNA TGTGCCAGCAGCCAAGAAGCGGGGACAAGGCCTAACTATGGCTACACCTTC. As protein: CASSQEAGTRPNYGYTF.

This clonotype was picked up a small number of times. V gene TRBV5-5 combines with J gene TRBJ2-2, with D perhaps given as TRBD1 or TRBD2 (5 bases each). Trimming pared 0 bases from V and 4 bases from J, leaving 7 bases between. This CDR3 has 14 amino acids. Germline V gives CDR1 SGHKS, CDR2 YYEKEE (reference sequence). The CDR3 DNA is TGTGCCAGCAGCTTGGGAGGGGCCACCGGGGAGCTGTTTTTT. It yields the protein CASSLGGATGELFF.